These 28 T cell receptor beta chains came from one sample sequenced in a study of beta chain features in type 1 diabetes. These TCRs' antigens remain unknown. The authors reverse transcribed all of the isolated RNA, so sequencing captured expressed TCRB transcripts. Method: immunoSEQ multiplex PCR; TCRdb's copy keeps in-frame clones and lacks some. The top ten hold approximately 2.5% of the sample, which has 25,000 to 30,000 clones, approximately 64% seen once. Whole-study results and caveats: The study found moderately but significantly shorter TCRB CDR3s in all four CD4+ subsets of Type 1 diabetes patients.

The sample was Tregs from blood. These receptors were taken from a woman younger than 45 with type 1 diabetes.

This rearrangement joins TRBV5-1 to TRBJ2-2; maybe TRBD2 (6 bases). The CDR3 contains 16 residues. The germline V and J ends were trimmed by 4 bases and 2 bases, with 15 bases remaining between them. CDR1 is SGHRS, CDR2 YFSETQ, per germline. This CDR3 reads CASSAPGLTNTGELFF. CDR3 sequence (DNA): TGCGCCAGCAGCGCCCCGGGACTCACAAACACCGGGGAGCTGTTTTTT.

This chain links TRBV18 with TRBJ2-5; D uncertain. V was pared by 3 bases and J by 2 bases, with 10 bases between. Germline V lookup: CDR1 KGHSH, CDR2 LQKENI. This CDR3 is 14 amino acids long. CDR3 residues: CASSPRSIQETQYF. The DNA for the CDR3 is TGTGCCAGCTCACCCCGGTCGATACAAGAGACCCAGTACTTC.

Here the CDR3 reads CASKVGGAWNTEAFF. The CDR3 DNA is TGCGCCAGCAAGGTAGGGGGCGCTTGGAACACTGAAGCTTTCTTT. The chain is built from TRBV5-1 and TRBJ1-1; 7 positions agree with TRBD1. The CDR3 length is 15 residues. Germline V gives CDR1 SGHRS, CDR2 YFSETQ. V was pared by 6 bases and J by 1 base, with 9 bases of the junction left unmatched.

V usage is TRBV2 and J usage is TRBJ2-7; 7 positions match TRBD2. The V gene end was trimmed by 6 bases and the J gene end by 1 base; junction bases not matched to a gene: 6. Germline-derived CDR1 and CDR2 are SNHLY and FYNNEI. The CDR3 contains 14 residues. The CDR3 loop reads CASRWAGESYEQYF. DNA of the CDR3: TGTGCCAGCAGATGGGCGGGAGAATCCTACGAGCAGTACTTC.

The CDR3 protein is CASSEAVLDTQYF. CDR3 sequence (DNA): TGTGCCAGCAGTGAAGCCGTGTTAGATACGCAGTATTTT. The V and J genes are TRBV6-1 and TRBJ2-3; D remains ambiguous. This CDR3 has 13 amino acids. V was pared by 0 bases and J by 5 bases, with 6 bases between. CDR1 and CDR2 (germline): MNHNS, SASEGT.

The rearrangement uses TRBV5-4 and TRBJ2-3; 7 nucleotides align to TRBD2. The length of the CDR3 is 15 residues. J lost 5 bases, V lost 1 base, and 7 bases had no gene match. Germline CDR1 SGHNT, CDR2 YYREEE (reference sequence). The CDR3 coding sequence is TGTGCCAGCAGCTTGCCCAGCGGGAAGGTAGATACGCAGTATTTT. As protein: CASSLPSGKVDTQYF.

This clone was observed a few times. The CDR3, as DNA: TGCAGCCTATTAGCGGGCCTTGCCTACAATGAGCAGTTCTTC. Its protein product is CSLLAGLAYNEQFF. This sequence joins TRBV29-1 and TRBJ2-1; 7 bases line up with TRBD2. CDR1 is SQVTM, CDR2 ANQGSEA, per germline. V shed 8 bases, J shed 2 bases, and the junction held 9 bases outside the gene matches. This CDR3 has 14 residues.

This clone turned up a few times. This chain links TRBV28 with TRBJ2-7, with 8 bases identical to TRBD1. The V gene end was trimmed by 6 bases and the J gene end by 2 bases; junction bases not matched to a gene: 6. The germline CDR1 and CDR2 sequences are MDHEN and SYDVKM. The CDR3 extends over 14 amino acids. The CDR3 region has the DNA TGTGCCAGCAGGCGACAGGGGTACACCTACGAGCAGTACTTC. Its translation: CASRRQGYTYEQYF.

V is TRBV7-8 and J is TRBJ2-3; no firm D call. The germline CDR1 and CDR2 sequences are SGHVS and FQNEAQ. V was pared by 8 bases and J by 0 bases, with 18 bases between. The CDR3 contains 16 residues. CDR3 in DNA: TGTGCCAGCGTACCCCTGAGGATTTCCAGCACAGATACGCAGTATTTT. This translates into CASVPLRISSTDTQYF.

The rearrangement joins TRBV2 to TRBJ2-1, with TRBD2 matching 9 bases. V was clipped by 7 bases and J by 6 bases; unmatched bases: 10. The germline CDR1 and CDR2 sequences are SNHLY and FYNNEI. This CDR3 contains 15 residues. CDR3 DNA sequence: TGTGCCAGCACTGGCATGCTAGCGGGGCCCAATGAGCAGTTCTTC. It yields the protein CASTGMLAGPNEQFF.

A note on this clone: This CDR3 is also generated by other DNA sequences in the sample. The CDR3 sequence is CASDNRPYNSPLHF. The CDR3, as DNA: TGTGCCAGCGACAACAGACCATATAATTCACCCCTCCACTTT. The genes are TRBV6-1 and TRBJ1-6; D gene uncertain. Trimming shortened V by 8 bases and J by 4 bases, and 12 bases separated the two germline ends. This CDR3 contains 14 residues. Germline V lookup: CDR1 MNHNS, CDR2 SASEGT.

The V and J genes are TRBV9 and TRBJ1-1; D is undetermined. The CDR3 consists of 14 residues. CDR1 and CDR2 from the germline V gene are SGDLS and YYNGEE. V lost 0 bases, J lost 4 bases, and 10 bases lay in between. CDR3 nucleotide sequence: TGTGCCAGCAGCGTAGCTGTTAGCGGCACTGAAGCTTTCTTT. Translating it yields CASSVAVSGTEAFF.

A few counts support this clone. The rearrangement links TRBV27 to TRBJ2-1; 10 bases align to TRBD2. Per germline, CDR1 MNHEY and CDR2 SMNVEV (reference sequence). CDR3 length equals 16 residues. Unmatched junction bases numbered 8, after V lost 6 bases and J lost 3 bases. The CDR3 here is CASSNQAGGDYNEQFF. CDR3 coding DNA: TGTGCCAGCAGCAATCAAGCGGGGGGGGACTACAATGAGCAGTTCTTC.

The chain has TRBV4-1 and TRBJ2-5; 10 bases line up with TRBD2. The germline V gene encodes CDR1 MGHRA and CDR2 YSYEKL. The CDR3 sequence is 16 residues long. V was clipped by 1 base and J by 5 bases; unmatched bases: 7. The CDR3 region has the DNA TGCGCCAGCAGCCAAGGGCCTAGCGGGAGTTCTGAGACCCAGTACTTC. It codes for CASSQGPSGSSETQYF.

This clone occurred a few times. The V and J genes are TRBV7-9 and TRBJ1-5; TRBD1 agrees at 7 bases. CDR1 is SEHNR and CDR2 is FQNEAQ in the germline V gene (reference sequence). The CDR3 length is 14 residues. Germline trimming cut 5 bases from V and 1 base from J; bases unmatched to any gene: 2. The CDR3 here is CASSRDRSNQPQHF. In DNA form, the CDR3 reads TGTGCCAGCAGCCGGGACAGAAGCAATCAGCCCCAGCATTTT.

This clone was counted a single time. This rearrangement joins TRBV5-1 to TRBJ1-4; TRBD1 aligns across 7 bases. Germline V lookup: CDR1 SGHRS, CDR2 YFSETQ. There are 14 residues in the CDR3. The V and J ends lost 4 bases and 6 bases, in that order; junction bases with no gene match: 6. In nucleotides, the CDR3 is TGCGCCAGCAGCATTACAGGGGATGATGAAAAACTGTTTTTT. Residues: CASSITGDDEKLFF.

The rearrangement uses TRBV7-3 and TRBJ2-1, with 9 bases matching TRBD2. Per germline, CDR1 SGHTA and CDR2 FQGTGA. CDR3 length equals 15 residues. After removal of 6 bases from V and 9 bases from J, the junction contained 12 bases not matched to a gene. CDR3 sequence (DNA): TGTGCCAGCAGTCCGACCGGGACTAGCCAGCGTGAGCAGTTCTTC. It specifies CASSPTGTSQREQFF.

This rearrangement joins TRBV21-1 to TRBJ1-3; TRBD1, the D gene given by the table, was not confirmed from the DNA. TRBV21-1 is a documented pseudogene. This CDR3 is 16 amino acids long. The chain's CDR3 is CASSKVEGVAGNTIYF. The CDR3 nucleotides read TGTGCCAGCAGCAAAGTCGAGGGGGTTGCAGGAAACACCATATATTTT.

In this sample, this clone turned up a few times. Compared with germline, one end of the junction differs, possibly owing to a read error. V usage is TRBV6-6 and J usage is TRBJ1-3, with a weak D call TRBD1 (5 bases). This CDR3 comprises 16 residues. The germline V gene has CDR1 MNHNY and CDR2 SVGAGI (reference sequence). CDR3 sequence (DNA): TGTGCCATCAGTGGTCCAGGGATGTTATCTGGAAACACCATATATTTT. Amino acid sequence: CAISGPGMLSGNTIYF.

V gene TRBV28 combines with J gene TRBJ1-1, with 9 bases aligning to TRBD1. V lost 3 bases to trimming and J lost 4 bases; unmatched junction nucleotides: 6. The germline V gene encodes CDR1 MDHEN and CDR2 SYDVKM. The CDR3 is made up of 15 amino acids. Written as DNA, the CDR3 is TGTGCCAGCAGTTTTAGAGGGACAGGGAGCACTGAAGCTTTCTTT. Translation: CASSFRGTGSTEAFF.

The rearrangement links TRBV5-8 to TRBJ2-7, with 7 bases aligning to TRBD1. CDR1 and CDR2 from the germline V gene are SGHTS and YDEGEE. With V trimmed by 0 bases and J by 9 bases, 6 bases remained unmatched. CDR3 length: 13 residues. Here the CDR3 reads CASSLAGGIGQYF. The CDR3 DNA reads TGTGCCAGCAGCTTGGCAGGGGGAATAGGGCAGTACTTC.

CDR3 coding DNA: TGTGCCTGGAGTACTTTTGGTTTGAGGGAGCAGTACTTC. Translating it yields CAWSTFGLREQYF. This chain links TRBV30 with TRBJ2-7, with unresolved D. V shed 2 bases and J shed 7 bases, with 15 bases lying between them. The CDR3 runs to 13 residues. The V gene's germline CDR1 is GTSNPN and CDR2 SVGIG (reference sequence).

The chain links TRBV27 to TRBJ2-1, with D unresolved. Looked up from germline, CDR1 is MNHEY and CDR2 is SMNVEV (reference sequence). CDR3 length: 14 residues. V gave up 0 bases and J gave up 9 bases, with 12 bases separating them. The CDR3 region is CASSLSSYSGEQFF. CDR3 DNA sequence: TGTGCCAGCAGTTTATCATCGTATTCCGGTGAGCAGTTCTTC.

The CDR3 DNA sequence: TGTGCCAGCAGCCTTCTTTGGAGCGACCGGAACAATGAGCAGTTCTTC. Protein product: CASSLLWSDRNNEQFF. The V gene is TRBV7-9, the J gene TRBJ2-1; no firm D call. The CDR3 has 16 amino acids. CDR1 and CDR2 (germline): SEHNR, FQNEAQ (reference sequence). The ends were cut back, 5 bases at V and 5 bases at J, with 19 bases in the middle.

CDR3 in amino acids: CASSWTGQETQYF. The CDR3, as DNA: TGTGCCAGTAGCTGGACAGGTCAAGAGACCCAGTACTTC. The rearrangement joins TRBV19 to TRBJ2-5, with 7 bases fitting TRBD1. Germline lookup yields CDR1 LNHDA and CDR2 SQIVND (reference sequence). Trimming cost V 6 bases and J 2 bases; bases outside gene matches: 3. The CDR3 totals 13 residues.

This clone was seen only once. This rearrangement joins TRBV10-3 to TRBJ1-6; D gene unclear. The germline gives CDR1 ENHRY, CDR2 SYGVKD. CDR3 length: 13 residues. Trimming stripped 10 bases from V and 7 bases from J, with 14 bases between. The CDR3 nucleotides read TGTGCCAGCCAATCCCGTCAGAATTCACCCCTCCACTTT. This encodes CASQSRQNSPLHF.

Only one count was recorded for this clone. The V gene is TRBV19, the J gene TRBJ1-1; a possible D gene is TRBD1 (5 bases). Germline CDR1 and CDR2: LNHDA and SQIVND (reference sequence). Trimming cost V 7 bases and J 4 bases, with 16 bases left between them. This CDR3 has 14 amino acids. Here the CDR3 DNA reads TGTGCCAGTAATTCCGGGGGATGGGGCACTGAAGCTTTCTTT. Its translation: CASNSGGWGTEAFF.

The chain carries TRBV6-1 and TRBJ1-2; D is undetermined. The ends were cut back, 4 bases at V and 7 bases at J, with 13 bases in the middle. The CDR3 totals 13 residues. The germline gives CDR1 MNHNS, CDR2 SASEGT. The CDR3 nucleotides are TGTGCCAGCAGTGGAGCAAGGAGTCTTGGCTACACCTTC. Translating it yields CASSGARSLGYTF.